This TCR beta chain was sequenced during a study of graft-versus-host responses after intestinal transplantation. Study information: Once they had received anti-thymocyte globulin induction, all recipients took tacrolimus and steroids for approximately 3 years. Regarding the study as a whole: Early post-transplant HvG declines were associated with peak circulating GvH clone levels.

Repertoires were generated with immunoSEQ multiplex PCR, while TCRdb's copy carries only in-frame clones and drops some. The sample has tens of thousands of clones; 85% to 95% are singletons. This clone is a singleton in its sample. Its antigen is as yet unknown. The TCR sequence derives from a human donor who was the organ donor for an intestinal transplant. The sequences come from unstimulated CD4+ T cells sorted from spleen or lymph node cells, collected before transplant.

The CDR3 sequence: CASRRLAGGPGELFF. CDR3 in DNA: TGTGCCAGCCGACGACTAGCGGGAGGCCCCGGGGAGCTGTTTTTT. The chain has TRBV7-2 and TRBJ2-2; 13 bases map to TRBD2. With 8 bases clipped from V and 6 bases from J, the junction kept 6 bases outside the gene matches. This CDR3 comprises 15 residues. CDR1 and CDR2 (germline): SGHTA, FQGNSA.